This T cell receptor (beta chain) was profiled in a study of T cells in Graves' hyperthyroidism and ophthalmopathy. This CDR3 is built from 17 residues. V shed 3 bases and J 8 bases; nucleotides not matched to a gene: 11. Germline V gene sequence: CDR1 LNHDA, CDR2 SQIVND (reference sequence). Together with thyroid ultrasound, orbital computed tomography, serum thyroxine and TRAb, clinical symptoms were used for diagnoses. From RNA transcripts, TCR beta CDR3 regions were amplified. An initial round of RT-PCR targeting the TCR CDR3 relied on the HTBI primer set. Using its own MiXCR run on the multiplex PCR reads, TCRdb lists one record per CDR3 protein. The sample contains 250,000 or so distinct CDR3 sequences, roughly 15% of which appear only once. This clonotype has a count of ten or more.

The rearrangement links TRBV19 to TRBJ2-1; 12 bases line up with TRBD2. The material sequenced was blood. This sequence was found in a middle-aged woman with Graves' hyperthyroidism that later progressed to Graves' ophthalmopathy. This CDR3 is CASSIKSGTSGFYEQFF. CDR3 DNA sequence: TGTGCCAGTAGTATCAAATCGGGGACTAGCGGGTTCTATGAGCAGTTCTTC.